Shown below are 18 T cell receptor beta chains from a single sample sequenced in a study of cytomegalovirus exposure and HLA in healthy donors. In the PCR, 60 Vbeta and 13 Jbeta primers were used. Some clones are missing from TCRdb's copy, which holds only in-frame ones; the method was immunoSEQ multiplex PCR. The data contain some 180,000 clones, approximately 84% of them seen just once; the ten biggest clones take up 2.9%. Sequences were obtained from PBMCs. These receptors were obtained from a female donor in good health and CMV-seronegative.

About this clone itself: The sample contains more than one DNA sequence encoding this CDR3. The rearrangement uses TRBV5-1 and TRBJ2-7; 9 bases agree with TRBD1. Per the germline V gene, CDR1 is SGHRS and CDR2 is YFSETQ. This CDR3 has 15 amino acids. V shed 0 bases and J 4 bases; nucleotides not matched to a gene: 5. The CDR3 spells CASSLGQGVRYEQYF. In nucleotides, the CDR3 is TGCGCCAGCAGCTTGGGACAGGGGGTACGATACGAGCAGTACTTC.

This rearrangement joins TRBV6-4 to TRBJ2-1; 9 bases agree with TRBD1. The CDR3 sequence is 15 residues long. V lost 3 bases to trimming and J lost 0 bases; unmatched junction nucleotides: 0. CDR1 MRHNA and CDR2 SNTAGT come from the germline V gene. The CDR3 region has the DNA TGTGCCAGCAGTGAGGGACAGGGCTCCTACAATGAGCAGTTCTTC. It is translated as CASSEGQGSYNEQFF.

In this sample, this clone turned up a few times. The genes are TRBV5-1 and TRBJ1-3; 7 positions agree with TRBD1. The CDR3 is made up of 18 amino acids. The V segment lost 1 base and the J segment 2 bases; nucleotides outside the gene matches: 12. Germline values: CDR1 SGHRS, CDR2 YFSETQ. CDR3 sequence reads: CASSLKGIRQGTGNTIYF. DNA for the CDR3: TGCGCCAGCAGCTTGAAGGGAATACGACAGGGAACTGGAAACACCATATATTTT.

V and J are TRBV19 and TRBJ2-2; TRBD1 is a possible D gene (6 bases). The CDR3 is 15 residues long. The germline gives CDR1 LNHDA, CDR2 SQIVND (reference sequence). Trimming cost V 3 bases and J 6 bases, with 14 bases left between them. This CDR3 reads CASSMGPRGAGELFF. CDR3 in DNA: TGTGCCAGTAGTATGGGCCCCAGGGGAGCCGGGGAGCTGTTTTTT.

V usage is TRBV5-1 and J usage is TRBJ2-1; 13 bases align to TRBD2. The V gene end was trimmed by 4 bases and the J gene end by 5 bases; junction bases not matched to a gene: 3. Germline CDR1 SGHRS, CDR2 YFSETQ. The CDR3 spans 15 residues. The CDR3 region is CASSKGLAGHNEQFF. The CDR3 nucleotides read TGCGCCAGCAGCAAGGGACTAGCGGGGCACAATGAGCAGTTCTTC.

The rearrangement joins TRBV20-1 to TRBJ1-1, with no clear D. Germline V CDR1 and CDR2: DFQATT, SNEGSKA (reference sequence). Trimming pared 3 bases from V and 10 bases from J, leaving 12 bases between. CDR3 length: 11 amino acids. The CDR3 DNA follows: TGCAGTGCTAGGACAACCGGTTCAGCTTTCTTT. Protein sequence: CSARTTGSAFF.

This clone appeared once. The junction departs from the called germline gene at one end, perhaps through a read error. This sequence joins TRBV7-9 and TRBJ1-6; D remains ambiguous. Germline V gene sequence: CDR1 SEHNR, CDR2 FQNEAQ (reference sequence). This CDR3 comprises 12 residues. This CDR3 is CSSSLPNSPLHF. CDR3 nucleotides: TGTTCCAGCAGCCTCCCTAATTCACCCCTCCACTTT.

The genes are TRBV5-1 and TRBJ2-3; perhaps TRBD2 as D (6 bases). Trimming left V 5 bases short and J 2 bases short, with 21 bases between. Germline loops: CDR1 SGHRS, CDR2 YFSETQ. This CDR3 contains 17 residues. CDR3 nucleotide sequence: TGCGCCAGCAGGATGCCTTTTTGGAGGGAATTCACAGATACGCAGTATTTT. Its translation: CASRMPFWREFTDTQYF.

There are a few counts of this clone. The chain has TRBV7-2 and TRBJ2-5; D is unresolved. With 1 base removed from V and 5 bases from J, the gap between germline ends came to 5 bases. The CDR3 sequence is 12 residues long. The V gene's germline CDR1 is SGHTA and CDR2 FQGNSA. CDR3 amino acids: CASSLDRETQYF. The CDR3 DNA is TGTGCCAGCAGCTTAGACCGGGAGACCCAGTACTTC.

The J gene is TRBJ2-3, the V gene TRBV7-8, with 9 bases identical to TRBD2. V lost 5 bases and J lost 3; bases outside the gene matches: 6. The CDR3 contains 15 residues. The germline V gene encodes CDR1 SGHVS and CDR2 FQNEAQ. This chain's CDR3 is CASSPLAGLTDTQYF. The CDR3 region has the DNA TGTGCCAGCAGCCCACTAGCGGGCCTAACAGATACGCAGTATTTT.

The chain carries TRBV10-3 and TRBJ1-2; D unresolved. The V gene's germline CDR1 is ENHRY and CDR2 SYGVKD. The CDR3 runs to 13 residues. V was trimmed by 3 bases and J by 7 bases, leaving 12 bases between them. CDR3 DNA sequence: TGTGCCATCAGTGAACAGCCCTTAGGTGGCTACACCTTC. Amino acid sequence: CAISEQPLGGYTF.

The chain employs TRBV11-2 and TRBJ2-7, with 12 positions matching TRBD1. CDR1 SGHAT and CDR2 FQNNGV come from the germline V gene. With V trimmed by 2 bases and J by 11 bases, 4 bases remained unmatched. The CDR3 has 13 residues. The CDR3 protein is CASSLPGTGGKYF. The DNA of the CDR3 is TGTGCCAGCAGCTTACCTGGGACAGGGGGCAAGTACTTC.

The V and J genes are TRBV2 and TRBJ2-3; 11 bases agree with TRBD2. There are 15 residues in the CDR3. V lost 10 bases, J lost 2 bases, and 8 bases stayed unmatched. Germline CDR1 and CDR2: SNHLY and FYNNEI. DNA of the CDR3: TGTGCCACGACTAGCGGGGTTCGAACCACAGATACGCAGTATTTT. Translating gives CATTSGVRTTDTQYF.

The chain couples TRBV2 to TRBJ1-4, with 8 bases matching TRBD1. The trim removed 6 bases at V and 5 bases at J, leaving 14 bases unmatched. There are 17 residues in the CDR3. Germline CDR1 reads SNHLY; CDR2 reads FYNNEI. CDR3 sequence: CASREEIPTGENEKLFF. Written as DNA, the CDR3 is TGTGCCAGCAGAGAGGAAATCCCGACAGGGGAGAATGAAAAACTGTTTTTT. Variable domain in full (rest from reference TRBV2 and TRBJ1-4): EPEVTQTPSHQVTQMGQEVILRCVPISNHLYFYWYRQILGQKVEFLVSFYNNEISEKSEIFDDQFSVERPDGSNFTLKIRSTKLEDSAMYFCASREEIPTGENEKLFFGSGTQLSVL.

The V gene is TRBV12-5, the J gene TRBJ2-7, with 10 positions matching TRBD1. This CDR3 comprises 15 residues. Losses at the gene ends were 1 base for V and 2 bases for J; bases not matched to a gene: 2. From germline, CDR1 is LGHNT and CDR2 FRNRAP. The CDR3 sequence: CASGLGQGATYEQYF. The DNA for the CDR3 is TGTGCTAGTGGTTTGGGACAGGGGGCTACCTACGAGCAGTACTTC.

The V gene is TRBV9, the J gene TRBJ2-5; 9 nucleotides line up with TRBD2. With V trimmed by 6 bases and J by 5 bases, 11 bases remained unmatched. The CDR3 has 15 amino acids. Germline CDR1 SGDLS, CDR2 YYNGEE. CDR3 sequence: CASNSLAGVGETQYF. The CDR3 region has the DNA TGTGCCAGCAATTCATTAGCGGGAGTTGGGGAGACCCAGTACTTC.

The chain joins TRBV11-2 to TRBJ2-7; TRBD1 agrees at 7 bases. Looked up from germline, CDR1 is SGHAT and CDR2 is FQNNGV. V lost 1 base and J lost 3; bases outside the gene matches: 9. This CDR3 region has 16 residues. The CDR3 region is CASSLVFWDSSYEQYF. In DNA, the CDR3 is TGTGCCAGCAGCTTAGTTTTCTGGGACAGTAGCTACGAGCAGTACTTC.

This chain uses TRBV28 with TRBJ1-2, with a tentative D call TRBD1 (5 bases). The CDR3 sequence is 15 residues long. With 6 bases removed from V and 0 bases from J, the gap between germline ends came to 14 bases. Germline V gives CDR1 MDHEN, CDR2 SYDVKM. In nucleotides, the CDR3 is TGTGCCAGCAGACCCGGGGGTCTTTCTAACTATGGCTACACCTTC. It yields the protein CASRPGGLSNYGYTF.